The 25 T cell receptor beta chains below were found in one sample sequenced in a study of cytomegalovirus exposure and HLA in healthy donors. PCR employed 60 Vbeta and 13 Jbeta primers. Here immunoSEQ multiplex PCR was the method, and the copy in TCRdb shows in-frame clones only, minus some. Of over 65,000 clones listed, roughly two thirds were seen once; the top ten hold 5.5% to 8%. Sequenced sample: PBMCs. The receptor source for this set is a woman aged 45-65 years in good health and CMV-seropositive.

The CDR3 nucleotides read TGTGCCAGCACCCCCGCTGAAGCTTTCTTT. This translates into CASTPAEAFF. The chain links TRBV6-1 to TRBJ1-1; no clear D gene. Trimming left V 7 bases short and J 6 bases short, with 6 bases between. The CDR3 loop spans 10 amino acids. Germline CDR1 and CDR2: MNHNS and SASEGT.

The chain carries TRBV29-1 and TRBJ1-5, with a weak D call TRBD1 (6 bases). CDR1 SQVTM and CDR2 ANQGSEA come from the germline V gene. Deletions cut 4 bases from V and 1 base from J, with 8 bases between. The CDR3 is 13 amino acids. The CDR3 loop is CSVGRGSNQPQHF. CDR3 nucleotides: TGCAGCGTTGGCAGGGGAAGCAATCAGCCCCAGCATTTT.

This chain links TRBV30 with TRBJ2-5; TRBD1 agrees at 7 bases. The trim removed 8 bases at V and 5 bases at J, leaving 17 bases unmatched. The CDR3 has 15 amino acids. The germline V gene has CDR1 GTSNPN and CDR2 SVGIG (reference sequence). The CDR3 DNA is TGTGCCACAGGGTCTCCGGGCCCCAGGGGGGAGACCCAGTACTTC. It specifies CATGSPGPRGETQYF.

The chain carries TRBV14 and TRBJ1-6; 9 nucleotides match TRBD1. This CDR3 region has 15 residues. V shed 4 bases, J shed 7 bases, and the junction held 5 bases outside the gene matches. Germline values: CDR1 SGHDN, CDR2 FVKESK. The CDR3 sequence: CASSLMTGGNSPLHF. The CDR3 nucleotides are TGTGCCAGCAGCCTTATGACAGGGGGAAATTCACCCCTCCACTTT.

This sequence joins TRBV5-1 and TRBJ1-1; D remains ambiguous. CDR3 length equals 14 residues. The V and J ends lost 1 base and 1 base respectively, with 8 bases between them. Germline V gives CDR1 SGHRS, CDR2 YFSETQ. CDR3 loop: CASSLRQRNTEAFF. CDR3 nucleotide sequence: TGCGCCAGCAGCTTGCGGCAGCGGAACACTGAAGCTTTCTTT. The whole variable domain, filled in from reference TRBV5-1 and TRBJ1-1, reads KAGVTQTPRYLIKTRGQQVTLSCSPISGHRSVSWYQQTPGQGLQFLFEYFSETQRNKGNFPGRFSGRQFSNSRSEMNVSTLELGDSALYLCASSLRQRNTEAFFGQGTRLTVV.

This chain joins TRBV9 and TRBJ2-2, with 7 bases matching TRBD1. The ends lost 0 bases at V and 1 base at J; junction bases unmatched: 3. There are 16 residues in the CDR3. Looked up from germline, CDR1 is SGDLS and CDR2 is YYNGEE. The CDR3 loop reads CASSVGGGVNTGELFF. CDR3 sequence (DNA): TGTGCCAGCAGCGTAGGAGGGGGCGTGAACACCGGGGAGCTGTTTTTT.

The J gene is TRBJ1-1, the V gene TRBV10-3; D unresolved. Germline V CDR1 and CDR2: ENHRY, SYGVKD. The length of the CDR3 is 11 residues. Trimming pared 10 bases from V and 8 bases from J, leaving 14 bases between. For the CDR3, the DNA is TGTGCCACCTCACCTTCGGAGGAAGCTTTCTTT. Translating it yields CATSPSEEAFF.

The chain couples TRBV30 to TRBJ1-1; TRBD1 agrees at 7 bases. With 0 bases clipped from V and 10 bases from J, the junction kept 11 bases outside the gene matches. This CDR3 comprises 14 residues. Germline-derived CDR1 and CDR2 are GTSNPN and SVGIG (reference sequence). The CDR3, as DNA: TGTGCCTGGAGTGTAACGGGACAGCCCGGGAGAGCTTTCTTT. It codes for CAWSVTGQPGRAFF.

V gene TRBV5-1 combines with J gene TRBJ2-2; tentatively, D is TRBD2 (6 bases). The CDR3 contains 16 residues. The V gene lost 4 bases and the J gene lost 1 base, with 14 bases spanning the gap. The germline CDR1 and CDR2 sequences are SGHRS and YFSETQ. As DNA, the CDR3 is TGCGCCAGCAGCGCTGCGGGACGGATGAACACCGGGGAGCTGTTTTTT. Amino acid sequence: CASSAAGRMNTGELFF.

The rearrangement joins TRBV5-1 to TRBJ1-2; TRBD1 agrees at 8 bases. Looked up from germline, CDR1 is SGHRS and CDR2 is YFSETQ. CDR3 length: 15 residues. After removal of 1 base from V and 7 bases from J, the junction contained 9 bases not matched to a gene. CDR3: CASSLSATGTGGYTF. The CDR3 nucleotides read TGCGCCAGCAGCTTGTCGGCGACCGGGACAGGTGGCTACACCTTC.

The rearrangement uses TRBV5-1 and TRBJ2-2; D uncertain. V was cut by 0 bases and J by 5 bases, with 8 bases left in between. Germline loops: CDR1 SGHRS, CDR2 YFSETQ. This CDR3 spans 14 amino acids. CDR3 sequence: CASSLVIITGELFF. The CDR3 DNA reads as TGCGCCAGCAGCTTGGTTATTATTACCGGGGAGCTGTTTTTT.

This sequence joins TRBV13 and TRBJ2-7, with a possible D match to TRBD1 (5 bases). Germline V gene data show CDR1 as PRHDT and CDR2 as FYEKMQ (reference sequence). Trimming removed 0 bases from V and 1 base from J, with 7 bases in between. This CDR3 has 14 amino acids. In DNA, the CDR3 is TGTGCCAGCAGCTTAGGGTGGACATCCTACGAGCAGTACTTC. Its protein is CASSLGWTSYEQYF.

This clone showed up just a few times. The rearrangement joins TRBV28 to TRBJ1-3; 7 nucleotides agree with TRBD1. The V gene's germline CDR1 is MDHEN and CDR2 SYDVKM. There are 17 residues in the CDR3. J lost 4 bases, V lost 6 bases, and 15 bases had no gene match. CDR3 sequence reads: CASRGPKGQSLGNTIYF. The CDR3 DNA is TGTGCCAGCAGGGGGCCAAAGGGACAGTCTCTGGGAAACACCATATATTTT.

Only a few counts were recorded for this clone. V and J are TRBV10-3 and TRBJ1-6, with 7 bases aligning to TRBD1. V lost 0 bases to trimming and J lost 9 bases; unmatched junction nucleotides: 8. Germline-derived CDR1 and CDR2 are ENHRY and SYGVKD. This CDR3 has 16 amino acids. CDR3 coding DNA: TGTGCCATCAGTGAGTCGAATCCGGGACAGATTTCACCCCTCCACTTT. This translates into CAISESNPGQISPLHF.

This clone was seen more than once but under ten times. This chain connects TRBV7-9 to TRBJ2-1, with D perhaps TRBD1 (5 bases). Trimming took 3 bases from V and 6 from J, leaving 15 bases between them. Germline V gene sequence: CDR1 SEHNR, CDR2 FQNEAQ (reference sequence). The CDR3 is 15 amino acids. The chain's CDR3 is CASSLRQGVFNEQFF. In DNA form, the CDR3 reads TGTGCCAGCAGCTTGCGTCAGGGCGTATTCAATGAGCAGTTCTTC.

The rearrangement links TRBV6-5 to TRBJ1-1; D might be TRBD1 (5 bases). V was trimmed by 6 bases and J by 0 bases, leaving 14 bases between them. CDR3 size: 15 residues. Germline V gene lookup returns CDR1 MNHEY and CDR2 SVGAGI. The CDR3 sequence: CASSRMTVMNTEAFF. The CDR3 DNA reads TGTGCCAGCAGCAGGATGACAGTAATGAACACTGAAGCTTTCTTT.

In its sample, this clone was seen a few times. The chain combines TRBV19 with TRBJ1-2, with 7 bases matching TRBD1. CDR3 size: 14 residues. V lost 6 bases, J lost 4 bases, and 8 bases stayed unmatched. Germline CDR1 is LNHDA and CDR2 is SQIVND (reference sequence). CDR3 region: CASRFATGIYGYTF. The CDR3 DNA reads as TGTGCCAGTAGATTCGCGACAGGGATCTATGGCTACACCTTC.

V and J are TRBV27 and TRBJ1-2; a possible D gene is TRBD1 (5 bases). Germline V CDR1 and CDR2: MNHEY, SMNVEV (reference sequence). CDR3 length equals 12 residues. V dropped 5 bases and J dropped 8 bases, with 12 bases sitting between them. In nucleotides, the CDR3 is TGTGCCAGCAGTCCTCCGGGGGGAGGCTACACCTTC. Protein: CASSPPGGGYTF.

This clone has a single count. The rearrangement uses TRBV28 and TRBJ2-7; D is undetermined. This CDR3 contains 12 residues. The V end lost 3 bases, the J end lost 6 bases, and 9 bases lay between the germline ends. Germline CDR1 reads MDHEN; CDR2 reads SYDVKM. The CDR3: CASSFGSAEQYV. CDR3 nucleotides: TGTGCCAGCAGTTTCGGGTCGGCCGAGCAGTACGTC.

This chain uses TRBV9 with TRBJ2-7, with 13 bases lining up with TRBD2. Germline CDR1 and CDR2: SGDLS and YYNGEE. V lost 0 bases to trimming and J lost 0 bases; unmatched junction nucleotides: 3. This CDR3 has 17 amino acids. The CDR3 DNA is TGTGCCAGCAGCGTAGGAAGACTAGCGGGGGGCTCCTACGAGCAGTACTTC. It codes for CASSVGRLAGGSYEQYF.

The chain is built from TRBV19 and TRBJ1-1, with 9 nucleotides matching TRBD1. The CDR3 has 15 residues. The trim removed 1 base at V and 4 bases at J, leaving 4 bases unmatched. The V gene's germline CDR1 is LNHDA and CDR2 SQIVND (reference sequence). The CDR3 protein is CASSIVGTGITEAFF. Here the CDR3 DNA reads TGTGCCAGTAGTATAGTCGGGACAGGGATCACTGAAGCTTTCTTT.

This rearrangement joins TRBV27 to TRBJ2-7; no definite D call. CDR1 is MNHEY, CDR2 SMNVEV, per germline (reference sequence). This CDR3 spans 16 amino acids. Trimming left V 5 bases short and J 5 bases short, with 22 bases between. CDR3 nucleotide sequence: TGTGCCAGCAGTCCCACCGCGGTAGGATCCGGCGACGAGCAGTACTTC. Its protein product is CASSPTAVGSGDEQYF.

In its sample, this clone was seen a few times. The CDR3 loop reads CAISESRGTYEQYF. CDR3 sequence (DNA): TGTGCCATCAGTGAGTCCCGGGGAACCTACGAGCAGTACTTC. The J gene is TRBJ2-7, the V gene TRBV10-3; D is perhaps TRBD2 (5 bases). This CDR3 region has 14 residues. V lost 0 bases to trimming and J lost 2 bases, with 8 bases between them. CDR1 is ENHRY, CDR2 SYGVKD, per germline.

The chain uses TRBV5-6 and TRBJ1-5; no reliable D call. This CDR3 contains 14 residues. V was cut by 0 bases and J by 4 bases, with 8 bases left in between. Germline V lookup: CDR1 SGHDT, CDR2 YYEEEE. The CDR3 region is CASSLAGGNQPQHF. The DNA of the CDR3 is TGTGCCAGCAGCTTGGCGGGAGGGAATCAGCCCCAGCATTTT. Filled out from reference TRBV5-6 and TRBJ1-5, the complete variable domain reads DAGVTQSPTHLIKTRGQQVTLRCSPKSGHDTVSWYQQALGQGPQFIFQYYEEEERQRGNFPDRFSGHQFPNYSSELNVNALLLGDSALYLCASSLAGGNQPQHFGDGTRLSIL.

A remark on this clone: The sample contains more than one DNA sequence encoding this CDR3. The chain uses TRBV5-1 and TRBJ1-3; D is perhaps TRBD1 (5 bases). The CDR3 extends over 16 amino acids. V was trimmed by 0 bases and J by 4 bases, leaving 14 bases between them. Germline V gene lookup returns CDR1 SGHRS and CDR2 YFSETQ. CDR3 loop: CASSLGQGNSGNTIYF. The CDR3 bases are TGCGCCAGCAGCTTGGGGCAGGGAAATTCCGGAAACACCATATATTTT.